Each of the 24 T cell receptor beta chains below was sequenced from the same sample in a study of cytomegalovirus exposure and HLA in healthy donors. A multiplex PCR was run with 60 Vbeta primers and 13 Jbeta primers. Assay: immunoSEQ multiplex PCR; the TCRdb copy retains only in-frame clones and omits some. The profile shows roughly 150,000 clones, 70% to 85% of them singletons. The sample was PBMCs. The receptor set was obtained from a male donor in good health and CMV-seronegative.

Here the CDR3 reads CASSALSPGIGQYF. Here the CDR3 DNA reads TGCGCCAGCAGCGCTCTCTCCCCAGGGATCGGGCAGTATTTT. This chain connects TRBV5-1 to TRBJ2-3, with D perhaps TRBD1 (5 bases). The V gene's germline CDR1 is SGHRS and CDR2 YFSETQ. Between the trimmed V and J ends, which lost 4 bases and 11 bases, there was a span of 20 bases. This CDR3 is 14 amino acids long.

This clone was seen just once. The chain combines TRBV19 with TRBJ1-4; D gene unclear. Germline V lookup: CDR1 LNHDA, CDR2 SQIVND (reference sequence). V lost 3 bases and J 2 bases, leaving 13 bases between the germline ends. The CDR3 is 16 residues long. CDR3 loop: CASSMTRQRTNEKLFF. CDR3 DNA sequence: TGTGCCAGTAGTATGACCAGGCAGCGGACTAATGAAAAACTGTTTTTT.

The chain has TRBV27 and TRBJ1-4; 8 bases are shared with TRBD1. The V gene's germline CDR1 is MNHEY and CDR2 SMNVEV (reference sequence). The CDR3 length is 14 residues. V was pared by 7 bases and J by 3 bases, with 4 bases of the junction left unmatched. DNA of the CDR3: TGTGCCAGCAAGGTGACAGGGGCTAATGAAAAACTGTTTTTT. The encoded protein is CASKVTGANEKLFF.

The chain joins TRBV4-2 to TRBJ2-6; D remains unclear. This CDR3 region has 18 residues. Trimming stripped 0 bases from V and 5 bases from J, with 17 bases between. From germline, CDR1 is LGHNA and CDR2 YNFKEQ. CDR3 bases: TGTGCCAGCAGCCAAGATAATGGCGGCAGAACCCGGGCCAACGTCCTGACTTTC. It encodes CASSQDNGGRTRANVLTF.

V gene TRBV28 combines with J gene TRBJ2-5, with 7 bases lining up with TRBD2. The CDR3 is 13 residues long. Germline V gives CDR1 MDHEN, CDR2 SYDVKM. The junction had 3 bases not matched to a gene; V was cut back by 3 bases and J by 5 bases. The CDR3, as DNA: TGTGCCAGCAGTTTCGGGGAGGGGGAGACCCAGTACTTC. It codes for CASSFGEGETQYF.

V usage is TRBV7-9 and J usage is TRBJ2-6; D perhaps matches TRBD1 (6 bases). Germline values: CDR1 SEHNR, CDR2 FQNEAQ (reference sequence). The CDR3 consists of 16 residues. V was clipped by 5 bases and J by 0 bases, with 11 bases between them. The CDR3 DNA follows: TGTGCCAGCAGCCACAGGGTCAGCTCTGGGGCCAACGTCCTGACTTTC. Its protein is CASSHRVSSGANVLTF.

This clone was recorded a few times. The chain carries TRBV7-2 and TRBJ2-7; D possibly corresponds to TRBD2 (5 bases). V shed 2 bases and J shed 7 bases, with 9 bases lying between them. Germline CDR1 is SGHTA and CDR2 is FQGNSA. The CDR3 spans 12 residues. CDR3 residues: CASSLPWEEQYF. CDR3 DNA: TGTGCCAGCAGCTTACCCTGGGAGGAGCAGTACTTC.

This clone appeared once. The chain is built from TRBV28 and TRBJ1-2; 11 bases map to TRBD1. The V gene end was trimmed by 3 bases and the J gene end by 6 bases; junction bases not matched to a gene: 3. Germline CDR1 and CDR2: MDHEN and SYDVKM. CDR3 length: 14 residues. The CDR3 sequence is CASSLGTGGHGYTF. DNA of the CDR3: TGTGCCAGCAGTTTGGGGACAGGGGGACATGGCTACACCTTC.

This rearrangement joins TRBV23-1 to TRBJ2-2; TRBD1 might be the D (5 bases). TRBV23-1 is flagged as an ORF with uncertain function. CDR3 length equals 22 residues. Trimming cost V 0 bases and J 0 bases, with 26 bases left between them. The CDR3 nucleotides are TGCGCCAGCAGTCAATCTCGGTCGACCGAACAAGGACATCTCGCGAACACCGGGGAGCTGTTTTTT. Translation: CASSQSRSTEQGHLANTGELFF.

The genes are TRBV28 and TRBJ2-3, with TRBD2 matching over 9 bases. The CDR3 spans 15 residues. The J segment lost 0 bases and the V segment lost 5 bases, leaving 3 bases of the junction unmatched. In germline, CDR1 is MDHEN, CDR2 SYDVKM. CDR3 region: CASSASGTSTDTQYF. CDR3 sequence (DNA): TGTGCCAGCAGTGCTAGCGGGACGAGCACAGATACGCAGTATTTT.

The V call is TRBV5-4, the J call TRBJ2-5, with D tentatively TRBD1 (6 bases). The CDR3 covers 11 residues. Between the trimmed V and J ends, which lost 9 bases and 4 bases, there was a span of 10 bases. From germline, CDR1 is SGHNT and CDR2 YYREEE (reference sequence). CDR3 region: CAIQGGETQYF. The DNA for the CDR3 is TGTGCCATACAGGGTGGAGAGACCCAGTACTTC.

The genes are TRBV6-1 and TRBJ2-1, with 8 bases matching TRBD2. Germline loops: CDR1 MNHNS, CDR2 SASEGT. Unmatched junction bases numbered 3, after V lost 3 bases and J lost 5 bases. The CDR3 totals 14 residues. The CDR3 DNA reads TGTGCCAGCAGTGACGTACTAGCGGACAATGAGCAGTTCTTC. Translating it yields CASSDVLADNEQFF.

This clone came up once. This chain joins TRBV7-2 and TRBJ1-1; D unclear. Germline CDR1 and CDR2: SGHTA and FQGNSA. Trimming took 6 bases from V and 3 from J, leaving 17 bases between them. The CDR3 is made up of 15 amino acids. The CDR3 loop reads CASSFGSSRDTEAFF. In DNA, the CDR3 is TGTGCCAGCAGTTTTGGGAGTAGTCGGGACACTGAAGCTTTCTTT. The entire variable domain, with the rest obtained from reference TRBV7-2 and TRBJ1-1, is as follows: GAGVSQSPSNKVTEKGKDVELRCDPISGHTALYWYRQSLGQGLEFLIYFQGNSAPDKSGLPSDRFSAERTGGSVSTLTIQRTQQEDSAVYLCASSFGSSRDTEAFFGQGTRLTVV.

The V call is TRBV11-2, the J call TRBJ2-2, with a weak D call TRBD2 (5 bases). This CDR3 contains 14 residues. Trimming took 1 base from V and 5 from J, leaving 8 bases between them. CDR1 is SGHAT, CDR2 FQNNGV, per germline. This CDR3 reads CASSLGPGTGELFF. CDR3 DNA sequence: TGTGCCAGCAGCTTAGGACCGGGGACCGGGGAGCTGTTTTTT.

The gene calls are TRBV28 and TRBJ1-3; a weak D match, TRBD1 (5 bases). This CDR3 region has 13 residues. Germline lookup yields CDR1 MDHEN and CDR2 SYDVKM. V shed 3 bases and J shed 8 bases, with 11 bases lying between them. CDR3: CASSLRQGHTIYF. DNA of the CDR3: TGTGCCAGCAGTTTGAGGCAGGGTCACACCATATATTTT.

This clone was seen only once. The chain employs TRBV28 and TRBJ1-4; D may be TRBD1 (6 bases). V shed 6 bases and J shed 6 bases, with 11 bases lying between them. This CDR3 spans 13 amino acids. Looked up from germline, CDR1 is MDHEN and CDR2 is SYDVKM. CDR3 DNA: TGTGCCAGCAGATCAGGACAGCATGAAAAACTGTTTTTT. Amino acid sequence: CASRSGQHEKLFF.

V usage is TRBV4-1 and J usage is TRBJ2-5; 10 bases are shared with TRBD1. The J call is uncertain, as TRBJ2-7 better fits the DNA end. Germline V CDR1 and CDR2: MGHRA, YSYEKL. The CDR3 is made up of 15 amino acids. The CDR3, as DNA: TGCGCCAGCAGTCTCATGGGGACAGGGGACCACGAGCAGTACTTC. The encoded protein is CASSLMGTGDHEQYF.

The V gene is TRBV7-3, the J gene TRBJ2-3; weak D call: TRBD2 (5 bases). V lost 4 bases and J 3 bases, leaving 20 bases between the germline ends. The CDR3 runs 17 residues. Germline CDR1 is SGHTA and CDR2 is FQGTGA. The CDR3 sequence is CASSSSGLGSGTDTQYF. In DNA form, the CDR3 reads TGTGCCAGCAGCTCGTCGGGTTTGGGGAGTGGGACAGATACGCAGTATTTT.

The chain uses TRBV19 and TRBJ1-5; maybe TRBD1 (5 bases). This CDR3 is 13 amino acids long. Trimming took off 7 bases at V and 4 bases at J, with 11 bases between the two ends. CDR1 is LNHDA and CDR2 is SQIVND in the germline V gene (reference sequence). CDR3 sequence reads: CASTGAGNQPQHF. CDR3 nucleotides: TGTGCCAGTACTGGTGCAGGGAATCAGCCCCAGCATTTT.

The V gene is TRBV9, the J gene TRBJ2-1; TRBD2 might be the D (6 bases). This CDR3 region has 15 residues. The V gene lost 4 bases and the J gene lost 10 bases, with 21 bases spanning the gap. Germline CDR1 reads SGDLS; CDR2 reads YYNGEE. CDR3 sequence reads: CASSIYGTSAGEQFF. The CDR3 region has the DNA TGTGCCAGCAGCATCTACGGGACTTCAGCTGGGGAGCAGTTCTTC.

This CDR3 is CASSQVLWETYNEQFF. The CDR3 DNA reads as TGTGCCAGCAGCCAAGTTTTGTGGGAGACCTACAATGAGCAGTTCTTC. The V and J genes are TRBV4-2 and TRBJ2-1, with D possibly being TRBD2 (5 bases). In germline, CDR1 is LGHNA, CDR2 YNFKEQ. The CDR3 totals 16 residues. Trimming took 1 base from V and 2 from J, leaving 12 bases between them.

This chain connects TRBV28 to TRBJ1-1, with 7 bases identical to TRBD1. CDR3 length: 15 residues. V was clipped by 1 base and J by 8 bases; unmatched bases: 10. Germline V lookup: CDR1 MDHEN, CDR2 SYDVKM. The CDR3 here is CASSLLPPTGVEAFF. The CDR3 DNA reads TGTGCCAGCAGTTTATTGCCGCCCACAGGGGTCGAAGCTTTCTTT.

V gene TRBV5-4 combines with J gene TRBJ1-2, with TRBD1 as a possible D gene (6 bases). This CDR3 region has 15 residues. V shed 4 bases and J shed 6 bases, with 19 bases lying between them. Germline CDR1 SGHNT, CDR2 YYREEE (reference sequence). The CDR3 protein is CASSPYSTGIDGYTF. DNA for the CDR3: TGTGCCAGCAGCCCCTATTCGACAGGTATCGATGGCTACACCTTC.

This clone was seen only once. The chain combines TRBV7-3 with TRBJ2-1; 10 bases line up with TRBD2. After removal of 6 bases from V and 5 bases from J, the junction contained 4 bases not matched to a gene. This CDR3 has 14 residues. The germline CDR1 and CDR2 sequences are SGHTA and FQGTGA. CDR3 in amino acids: CASSRTSGNNEQFF. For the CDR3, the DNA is TGTGCCAGCAGTCGGACTAGCGGAAACAATGAGCAGTTCTTC.